The source of this T cell receptor (beta chain) is a study of breast tumors, draining lymph nodes, adjacent tissues. Study-level points and caveats: Compared with lymph nodes, tumors were less diverse; compared with nontumor tissue, more. Tumor and nontumor repertoires were significantly more similar in luminal-like than in basal-like breast cancer.

Breast cancer patients provided tissue from their axillary draining lymph nodes. Points on this clonotype: Its antigen is currently unknown.

Looked up from germline, CDR1 is MDHEN and CDR2 is SYDVKM. V was cut by 6 bases and J by 5 bases, with 16 bases left in between. This CDR3 is built from 15 residues. TCRdb reprocessed the multiplex PCR reads via MiXCR and lists one record per CDR3 protein. The table includes 130,000 or so distinct CDR3 sequences, approximately 20% detected once. The clonotype originates from a female donor with breast cancer. Some clones in this sample may be carry-over from other donors' samples. The genes are TRBV28 and TRBJ2-2; tentative D call: TRBD2 (6 bases). The source material was axillary lymph node tissue. The CDR3 loop reads CASRGWRERTGELFF. In DNA, the CDR3 is TGTGCCAGCAGGGGGTGGAGGGAAAGAACCGGGGAGCTGTTTTTT.